This T cell receptor beta chain originates from a study of blood T cell repertoires in COVID-19. Study at large: The United States, Italy and Spain were the sources of the acute and convalescent COVID-19 samples. The cDNA or gDNA used as material had been derived from T cells, B-cell-depleted T cells, or PBMCs.

The protocol was immunoSEQ multiplex PCR, while the TCRdb copy is restricted to in-frame clones and leaves out a portion. The sample carries approximately 250,000 clones, 70% to 90% recorded once. Across about 22 US areas, participants ranged in age from 18 to 89 years. Participants reported their clinical history, and cohort assignment relied on those reports. The trim removed 6 bases at V and 3 bases at J, leaving 10 bases unmatched. The CDR3 runs to 15 residues. Germline V gives CDR1 MGHDK, CDR2 SYGVNS. The sequenced material came from PBMCs or T cells enriched from blood (not recorded which). This receptor was taken from a woman in her thirties or forties with acute COVID-19. V is TRBV25-1 and J is TRBJ2-5; TRBD2 matches 7 bases. The CDR3 sequence is CASSKDWGGEETQYF. CDR3 nucleotide sequence: TGTGCCAGCAGCAAAGATTGGGGGGGGGAAGAGACCCAGTACTTC.